Following are 32 T cell receptor beta chains from one sample sequenced in a study of CD8+ T cells in alopecia areata. It was from alopecia areata patients that lesional scalp punch biopsies and peripheral blood were collected. Extracted RNA was reverse transcribed into cDNA, the sequencing template. This table comes from immunoSEQ multiplex PCR, and its TCRdb copy is limited to in-frame clones, with some not included. This sample has under 15,000 clones; 60% occur once, and the top ten carry 20% to 25%. The sequenced sample was skin. These TCRs come from a human donor with alopecia areata.

The chain is built from TRBV25-1 and TRBJ2-5; D remains ambiguous. Germline V gene data show CDR1 as MGHDK and CDR2 as SYGVNS. The CDR3 spans 13 residues. V lost 7 bases and J lost 1, with 10 bases in between. CDR3 DNA sequence: TGTGCCAGCAACCAAGGGCCCCAAGAGACCCAGTACTTC. It translates to CASNQGPQETQYF.

The chain employs TRBV6-5 and TRBJ1-1, with TRBD1 as a possible D gene (6 bases). Germline CDR1 and CDR2: MNHEY and SVGAGI. Trimming cost V 2 bases and J 4 bases, with 14 bases left between them. This CDR3 is built from 15 residues. The CDR3 spells CASSYRSRGGTEAFF. In nucleotides, the CDR3 is TGTGCCAGCAGTTACCGGTCCAGGGGAGGCACTGAAGCTTTCTTT.

In DNA, the CDR3 is TGTGCCAGCAGCTCTCTCGGCGGGAGGGGGACAATAAAGCAGTTCTTC. Residues: CASSSLGGRGTIKQFF. This chain joins TRBV11-2 and TRBJ2-1; 9 nucleotides match TRBD2. In germline, CDR1 is SGHAT, CDR2 FQNNGV. Trimming removed 4 bases from V and 11 bases from J; junction bases left unmatched: 15. The CDR3 is 16 amino acids.

V gene TRBV7-9 combines with J gene TRBJ2-1, with 14 bases matching TRBD2. There are 18 residues in the CDR3. Germline lookup yields CDR1 SEHNR and CDR2 FQNEAQ (reference sequence). V was clipped by 4 bases and J by 4 bases; unmatched bases: 9. The DNA for the CDR3 is TGTGCCAGCAGCTCTACCCCCGGGACTAGCGGGAGTTACAATGAGCAGTTCTTC. It codes for CASSSTPGTSGSYNEQFF.

The J gene is TRBJ2-2, the V gene TRBV4-3; 13 bases match TRBD2. The germline gives CDR1 LGHNA, CDR2 YSLEER. Unmatched junction bases numbered 2, after V lost 4 bases and J lost 6 bases. The CDR3 has 15 residues. The CDR3 bases are TGCGCCAGCAGCCCGGGACTAGCGGGACCCGGGGAGCTGTTTTTT. This encodes CASSPGLAGPGELFF.

This clone appeared a few times. V is TRBV27 and J is TRBJ2-1; no firm D call. Germline CDR1 and CDR2: MNHEY and SMNVEV (reference sequence). The CDR3 contains 16 residues. V was cut by 2 bases and J by 4 bases, with 15 bases left in between. CDR3: CASSLTAFVGYNEQFF. The CDR3 nucleotides read TGTGCCAGCAGTTTAACGGCGTTTGTGGGGTACAATGAGCAGTTCTTC.

This clone has just a few counts. The chain employs TRBV4-3 and TRBJ1-1; TRBD1 aligns across 8 bases. Germline loops: CDR1 LGHNA, CDR2 YSLEER. The ends lost 4 bases at V and 1 base at J; junction bases unmatched: 2. This CDR3 has 14 residues. The chain's CDR3 is CASSLGTGNTEAFF. The DNA for the CDR3 is TGCGCCAGCAGCCTCGGGACAGGGAACACTGAAGCTTTCTTT.

A few counts support this clone. This chain joins TRBV28 and TRBJ1-1; D is perhaps TRBD1 (6 bases). CDR3 length equals 13 residues. V was shortened by 3 bases and J by 5 bases, with 10 bases between the two germline ends. Germline-derived CDR1 and CDR2 are MDHEN and SYDVKM. The CDR3 nucleotides are TGTGCCAGCAGTTTCGGGACACCGACTGAAGCTTTCTTT. It translates to CASSFGTPTEAFF.

The gene calls are TRBV6-6 and TRBJ1-2; D unresolved. The CDR3 spans 13 residues. V was pared by 0 bases and J by 2 bases, with 4 bases between. CDR1 MNHNY and CDR2 SVGAGI come from the germline V gene (reference sequence). The CDR3 protein is CASSYSQNYGYTF. CDR3 DNA sequence: TGTGCCAGCAGTTACTCACAAAACTATGGCTACACCTTC.

The CDR3 spells CASSLNRQETQYF. The DNA of the CDR3 is TGTGCCAGCAGTTTAAACCGCCAAGAGACCCAGTACTTC. The chain couples TRBV27 to TRBJ2-5; no firm D call. The CDR3 consists of 13 residues. CDR1 and CDR2 (germline): MNHEY, SMNVEV (reference sequence). With 2 bases removed from V and 1 base from J, the gap between germline ends came to 5 bases.

The genes are TRBV30 and TRBJ2-5, with D unresolved. Germline CDR1 is GTSNPN and CDR2 is SVGIG (reference sequence). CDR3 size: 16 residues. The V and J ends lost 3 bases and 4 bases respectively, with 21 bases between them. CDR3 amino acids: CAWRNPVRYIRETQYF. CDR3 in DNA: TGTGCCTGGAGGAATCCCGTTCGGTATATCCGAGAGACCCAGTACTTC.

This clone was recorded a few times. This sequence joins TRBV7-8 and TRBJ1-1; 7 positions agree with TRBD1. V was clipped by 1 base and J by 5 bases; unmatched bases: 1. This CDR3 is built from 13 residues. Germline assignment: CDR1 SGHVS and CDR2 FQNEAQ. The CDR3 DNA reads TGTGCCAGCAGCTTAGTGACAGGGACTGAAGCTTTCTTT. Residues: CASSLVTGTEAFF.

The chain combines TRBV9 with TRBJ1-1; D perhaps matches TRBD1 (5 bases). Germline-derived CDR1 and CDR2 are SGDLS and YYNGEE. The ends were cut back, 4 bases at V and 1 base at J, with 8 bases in the middle. There are 13 residues in the CDR3. CDR3 DNA sequence: TGTGCCAGCAGCCGCACAGGGAACACTGAAGCTTTCTTT. Protein product: CASSRTGNTEAFF.

This chain uses TRBV9 with TRBJ2-7; D possibly corresponds to TRBD2 (5 bases). The V gene lost 4 bases and the J gene lost 7 bases, with 18 bases spanning the gap. Germline CDR1 and CDR2: SGDLS and YYNGEE. The CDR3 spans 14 residues. The CDR3 here is CASSSEGVLREQYF. Written as DNA, the CDR3 is TGTGCCAGCAGCTCAGAGGGAGTTCTTAGGGAGCAGTACTTC.

The chain couples TRBV11-2 to TRBJ1-1; D call uncertain. With 2 bases removed from V and 2 bases from J, the gap between germline ends came to 9 bases. The CDR3 sequence is 14 residues long. CDR1 is SGHAT, CDR2 FQNNGV, per germline. CDR3 region: CASSLKSPNTEAFF. CDR3 sequence (DNA): TGTGCCAGCAGCTTAAAGTCCCCCAACACTGAAGCTTTCTTT.

The CDR3 is CSVSTGSNTGELFF. Written as DNA, the CDR3 is TGCAGCGTTTCGACAGGCTCGAACACCGGGGAGCTGTTTTTT. This chain connects TRBV29-1 to TRBJ2-2, with a tentative D call TRBD1 (6 bases). Germline assignment: CDR1 SQVTM and CDR2 ANQGSEA. This CDR3 has 14 residues. Trimming removed 5 bases from V and 0 bases from J, with 10 bases in between.

This chain links TRBV29-1 with TRBJ1-3; TRBD1 matches 7 bases. The junction had 8 bases not matched to a gene; V was cut back by 6 bases and J by 3 bases. From germline, CDR1 is SQVTM and CDR2 ANQGSEA. The CDR3 is 14 residues long. The CDR3 sequence: CSVLTGTDGNTIYF. As DNA, the CDR3 is TGCAGCGTCCTCACAGGGACAGATGGAAACACCATATATTTT.

J is TRBJ2-7 and V is TRBV11-2; TRBD2 agrees at 9 bases. CDR3 length: 12 residues. With V trimmed by 7 bases and J by 6 bases, 4 bases remained unmatched. Germline lookup yields CDR1 SGHAT and CDR2 FQNNGV. The CDR3 protein is CASKAGGFEQYF. The CDR3 nucleotides read TGTGCCAGCAAAGCGGGAGGATTCGAGCAGTACTTC.

This clone has only a few counts. V and J are TRBV9 and TRBJ1-2; D call uncertain. From germline, CDR1 is SGDLS and CDR2 YYNGEE. The germline V and J ends were trimmed by 0 bases and 0 bases, with 9 bases remaining between them. The CDR3 runs to 15 residues. The CDR3 nucleotides read TGTGCCAGCAGCGTAGGATTGGAATCTAACTATGGCTACACCTTC. Amino acids: CASSVGLESNYGYTF.

This chain links TRBV2 with TRBJ1-2; 8 bases match TRBD1. Trimming cost V 5 bases and J 5 bases; bases outside gene matches: 7. The CDR3 contains 14 residues. Germline-derived CDR1 and CDR2 are SNHLY and FYNNEI. DNA of the CDR3: TGTGCCAGCAGTCTATTGGGACAGGCGTATGGCTACACCTTC. Its protein is CASSLLGQAYGYTF.

The chain couples TRBV10-2 to TRBJ1-5, with D unclear. Germline CDR1 WSHSY, CDR2 SAAADI. V shed 7 bases and J shed 5 bases, with 12 bases lying between them. The CDR3 totals 13 residues. CDR3 in amino acids: CASTPGRDQPQHF. The CDR3 nucleotides read TGCGCCAGCACCCCGGGTCGCGATCAGCCCCAGCATTTT.

The chain uses TRBV6-5 and TRBJ2-7; 7 nucleotides match TRBD1. Germline V gives CDR1 MNHEY, CDR2 SVGAGI. The CDR3 extends over 13 amino acids. V was clipped by 2 bases and J by 5 bases; unmatched bases: 3. The CDR3 here is CASSYQGDHEQYF. CDR3 bases: TGTGCCAGCAGTTACCAGGGGGACCACGAGCAGTACTTC.

V usage is TRBV30 and J usage is TRBJ2-7; the match to TRBD2 covers 8 bases. This CDR3 is 16 amino acids long. Germline loops: CDR1 GTSNPN, CDR2 SVGIG (reference sequence). Unmatched junction bases numbered 7, after V lost 0 bases and J lost 0 bases. CDR3 sequence reads: CAWSVGSGSFSYEQYF. CDR3 DNA sequence: TGTGCCTGGAGTGTTGGGAGCGGGAGTTTCTCCTACGAGCAGTACTTC.

By sample share, this clone is medium-sized (0.01 to 0.1%). This chain links TRBV7-9 with TRBJ2-3; 11 bases align to TRBD2. The CDR3 length is 16 residues. V dropped 5 bases and J dropped 4; count of bases not matched to a gene: 8. Germline CDR1 and CDR2: SEHNR and FQNEAQ (reference sequence). DNA for the CDR3: TGTGCCAGCAGCCACTCTAGCGGGAGGAGTTCAGATACGCAGTATTTT. Translated: CASSHSSGRSSDTQYF.

V usage is TRBV27 and J usage is TRBJ2-7; D remains unclear. The V and J ends lost 6 bases and 3 bases respectively, with 15 bases between them. The CDR3 length is 14 residues. Germline CDR1 reads MNHEY; CDR2 reads SMNVEV (reference sequence). This CDR3 reads CASRSTGWRYEQYF. The CDR3 DNA reads as TGTGCCAGCAGAAGTACCGGCTGGCGCTACGAGCAGTACTTC.

This clone came up a few times. The chain combines TRBV2 with TRBJ1-4; D is uncertain. Trimming stripped 6 bases from V and 5 bases from J, with 13 bases between. The CDR3 has 14 residues. CDR1 SNHLY and CDR2 FYNNEI come from the germline V gene. Written as DNA, the CDR3 is TGTGCCAGCAGCGGACGGCCCCAAAATGAAAAACTGTTTTTT. Encoded protein: CASSGRPQNEKLFF.

The chain is built from TRBV9 and TRBJ1-5, with TRBD1 identical over 7 bases. Germline V gene sequence: CDR1 SGDLS, CDR2 YYNGEE. The CDR3 is 14 residues long. With V trimmed by 4 bases and J by 3 bases, 4 bases remained unmatched. CDR3 nucleotide sequence: TGTGCCAGCAGCCCTGGACAGGTCAATCAGCCCCAGCATTTT. Residues: CASSPGQVNQPQHF.

This clone is medium-sized. This sequence joins TRBV6-1 and TRBJ2-7, with no clear D. V lost 8 bases, J lost 2 bases, and 16 bases lay in between. The CDR3 is made up of 14 amino acids. Germline V gene lookup returns CDR1 MNHNS and CDR2 SASEGT. The CDR3 DNA reads as TGTGCCAGCTTGACTCCGGAAATTACCTACGAGCAGTACTTC. It encodes CASLTPEITYEQYF.

The rearrangement links TRBV27 to TRBJ2-3, with D uncertain. The CDR3 length is 14 residues. The V and J ends lost 7 bases and 1 base respectively, with 12 bases between them. CDR1 MNHEY and CDR2 SMNVEV come from the germline V gene (reference sequence). The CDR3 sequence is CASTVSVGTDTQYF. The CDR3, as DNA: TGTGCCAGCACGGTGAGCGTGGGCACAGATACGCAGTATTTT.

This clone was counted a few times. The V call is TRBV9, the J call TRBJ2-5, with unresolved D. CDR1 SGDLS and CDR2 YYNGEE come from the germline V gene. The V end lost 0 bases, the J end lost 2 bases, and 20 bases lay between the germline ends. CDR3 size: 18 residues. The CDR3 sequence is CASSVAVGPGTPQETQYF. The CDR3, as DNA: TGTGCCAGCAGCGTAGCCGTGGGCCCAGGTACACCTCAAGAGACCCAGTACTTC.

V is TRBV6-5 and J is TRBJ1-2; D unresolved. CDR3 length equals 15 residues. Germline CDR1 and CDR2: MNHEY and SVGAGI. V lost 2 bases and J lost 4, with 14 bases in between. CDR3 DNA sequence: TGTGCCAGCAGTTACAATGAGGCCTTCGGCTATGGCTACACCTTC. Its translation is CASSYNEAFGYGYTF.

This clone is a singleton in its sample. V gene TRBV19 combines with J gene TRBJ2-7; D may be TRBD1 (5 bases). Germline values: CDR1 LNHDA, CDR2 SQIVND (reference sequence). The germline V and J ends were trimmed by 3 bases and 2 bases, with 11 bases remaining between them. This CDR3 has 14 amino acids. CDR3 bases: TGTGCCAGTAGTATCAGGACAAGCACCTACGAGCAGTACTTC. It encodes CASSIRTSTYEQYF.